The 17 T cell receptor beta chains listed next were all sequenced from one sample in a study of T cell responses to AZD1222 COVID-19 vaccine. Clones were sequenced by immunoSEQ multiplex PCR, and TCRdb holds only the in-frame ones, with some missing. The sample shows about 150,000 clones, more than 85% of them seen only once. The sample here was peripheral blood, taken on day 0 of AZD1222 vaccination. These receptors were collected from an adult in good health.

V usage is TRBV4-2 and J usage is TRBJ2-1; D unresolved. The V gene's germline CDR1 is LGHNA and CDR2 YNFKEQ. V was trimmed by 0 bases and J by 4 bases, leaving 10 bases between them. The CDR3 runs to 15 residues. The CDR3 loop reads CASSQEKVTYNEQFF. The CDR3 DNA follows: TGTGCCAGCAGCCAAGAAAAAGTCACGTACAATGAGCAGTTCTTC.

The gene calls are TRBV3-1 (or the pseudogene TRBV3-2) and TRBJ1-2, with D perhaps matching TRBD1 (5 bases). Trimming cost V 0 bases and J 1 base, with 9 bases left between them. There are 15 residues in the CDR3. CDR1 is LGHDT and CDR2 is YNNKEL in the germline V gene (reference sequence). This CDR3 reads CASSQDLGVNYGYTF. Here the CDR3 DNA reads TGTGCCAGCAGCCAAGATCTAGGGGTTAACTATGGCTACACCTTC.

The chain combines TRBV7-2 with TRBJ1-2, with 7 positions matching TRBD1. Germline CDR1 and CDR2: SGHTA and FQGNSA. The length of the CDR3 is 16 residues. With V trimmed by 5 bases and J by 3 bases, 12 bases remained unmatched. CDR3 nucleotide sequence: TGTGCCAGCAGCCCTGGACAGGCCCCGCTACACTATGGCTACACCTTC. Amino acids: CASSPGQAPLHYGYTF.

This clone was observed once. As DNA, the CDR3 is TGTGCCAGCAGCCCCTTTAGCGGGGGCCGCTCCTACAATGAGCAGTTCTTC. Protein: CASSPFSGGRSYNEQFF. The chain carries TRBV4-2 and TRBJ2-1, with TRBD2 matching 9 bases. Germline V gives CDR1 LGHNA, CDR2 YNFKEQ. The V segment lost 4 bases and the J segment 0 bases; nucleotides outside the gene matches: 7. The CDR3 is 17 residues long.

The chain links TRBV7-9 to TRBJ1-2; tentatively, D is TRBD1 (5 bases). CDR3 length: 13 amino acids. The V gene lost 5 bases and the J gene lost 7 bases, with 14 bases spanning the gap. Germline lookup yields CDR1 SEHNR and CDR2 FQNEAQ (reference sequence). Here the CDR3 DNA reads TGTGCCAGCAGCCTCAAGGCCGGGGCTGGCTACACCTTC. Amino acid sequence: CASSLKAGAGYTF.

The chain carries TRBV24-1 and TRBJ1-2; D uncertain. The V end was cut by 4 bases, the J end by 0 bases, with 11 bases between. This CDR3 region has 15 residues. The germline V gene has CDR1 KGHDR and CDR2 SFDVKD. CDR3 nucleotides: TGTGCCACCAGTGAAAGCAGCGGGGCTAACTATGGCTACACCTTC. Its translation is CATSESSGANYGYTF.

CDR3 loop: CASNSGVTETQYF. The CDR3 DNA follows: TGTGCCAGTAACAGTGGGGTCACAGAGACCCAGTACTTC. The gene calls are TRBV2 and TRBJ2-5; D is uncertain. The CDR3 consists of 13 residues. Trimming took off 9 bases at V and 4 bases at J, with 15 bases between the two ends. Looked up from germline, CDR1 is SNHLY and CDR2 is FYNNEI.

The chain links TRBV7-6 to TRBJ2-3, with 13 bases that match TRBD2. The V gene's germline CDR1 is SGHVS and CDR2 FNYEAQ. V shed 1 base and J 1 base; nucleotides not matched to a gene: 5. The CDR3 sequence is 18 residues long. As DNA, the CDR3 is TGTGCCAGCAGCTTAGAGTCAGGACTAGCGGGGGGCACAGATACGCAGTATTTT. Encoded protein: CASSLESGLAGGTDTQYF.

This chain joins TRBV7-3 and TRBJ2-3; D unclear. The V end was cut by 3 bases, the J end by 5 bases, with 3 bases between. Germline CDR1 reads SGHTA; CDR2 reads FQGTGA. The CDR3 has 11 amino acids. The DNA of the CDR3 is TGTGCCAGCAGCTTTGGAGATACGCAGTATTTT. Amino acids: CASSFGDTQYF.

This chain connects TRBV5-1 to TRBJ2-6; 8 bases line up with TRBD1. Germline V gene lookup returns CDR1 SGHRS and CDR2 YFSETQ. V lost 4 bases to trimming and J lost 0 bases; unmatched junction nucleotides: 9. The CDR3 covers 18 residues. The CDR3 protein is CASSPGQGNNSGANVLTF. The CDR3 region has the DNA TGCGCCAGCAGCCCCGGACAGGGAAATAACTCTGGGGCCAACGTCCTGACTTTC. The complete variable domain, with remaining parts taken from reference TRBV5-1 and TRBJ2-6, reads KAGVTQTPRYLIKTRGQQVTLSCSPISGHRSVSWYQQTPGQGLQFLFEYFSETQRNKGNFPGRFSGRQFSNSRSEMNVSTLELGDSALYLCASSPGQGNNSGANVLTFGAGSRLTVL.

V is TRBV27 and J is TRBJ1-2; 9 bases are a match to TRBD1. From germline, CDR1 is MNHEY and CDR2 SMNVEV (reference sequence). The CDR3 totals 14 residues. Unmatched junction bases numbered 7, after V lost 8 bases and J lost 3 bases. The DNA for the CDR3 is TGTGCCAGCGGACGGGACAGGGTGGACTATGGCTACACCTTC. Translating gives CASGRDRVDYGYTF.

The chain has TRBV5-1 and TRBJ1-1; 10 positions match TRBD1. This CDR3 spans 16 amino acids. The germline V gene has CDR1 SGHRS and CDR2 YFSETQ. V was clipped by 6 bases and J by 0 bases; unmatched bases: 8. The CDR3 loop is CASKGQGLKMNTEAFF. In nucleotides, the CDR3 is TGCGCCAGCAAGGGACAGGGGCTAAAAATGAACACTGAAGCTTTCTTT.

The chain uses TRBV3-1 (or the pseudogene TRBV3-2) and TRBJ2-6; 7 bases line up with TRBD1. This CDR3 comprises 18 residues. V shed 3 bases, J shed 1 base, and the junction held 9 bases outside the gene matches. Germline V lookup: CDR1 LGHDT, CDR2 YNNKEL (reference sequence). Here the CDR3 reads CASSHATGAPSGANVLTF. The CDR3 DNA reads as TGTGCCAGCAGCCACGCCACAGGGGCTCCGTCTGGGGCCAACGTCCTGACTTTC.

The V call is TRBV6-4, the J call TRBJ2-1, with D perhaps matching TRBD2 (6 bases). V dropped 4 bases and J dropped 7 bases, with 11 bases sitting between them. Germline lookup yields CDR1 MRHNA and CDR2 SNTAGT. This CDR3 is built from 13 residues. The CDR3 sequence: CASSATRWNEQFF. The CDR3 nucleotides are TGTGCCAGCAGTGCGACTAGATGGAATGAGCAGTTCTTC.

The rearrangement joins TRBV9 to TRBJ2-7, with D possibly being TRBD1 (6 bases). Germline lookup yields CDR1 SGDLS and CDR2 YYNGEE. Trimming took off 0 bases at V and 6 bases at J, with 10 bases between the two ends. The CDR3 runs to 13 residues. The CDR3 is CASSVGRGTEQYF. The DNA for the CDR3 is TGTGCCAGCAGCGTAGGTAGGGGGACCGAGCAGTACTTC.

CDR3 DNA sequence: TGTGCCACCAGTGATTTCGGCAGGGGGCGCACTGAGCAGTTCTTC. Translating it yields CATSDFGRGRTEQFF. The chain recombines TRBV24-1 with TRBJ2-1; 8 nucleotides match TRBD1. CDR1 is KGHDR, CDR2 SFDVKD, per germline. The V segment lost 1 base and the J segment 9 bases; nucleotides outside the gene matches: 7. The CDR3 consists of 15 residues.

J is TRBJ1-5 and V is TRBV30; D ambiguous. CDR3 length: 13 residues. Deletions cut 3 bases from V and 0 bases from J, with 6 bases between. Germline CDR1 reads GTSNPN; CDR2 reads SVGIG (reference sequence). The CDR3 DNA is TGTGCCTGGAGCGAAAATAGCAATCAGCCCCAGCATTTT. This translates into CAWSENSNQPQHF. The variable domain in full, with the rest retrieved from reference TRBV30 and TRBJ1-5, is SQTIHQWPATLVQPVGSPLSLECTVEGTSNPNLYWYRQAAGRGLQLLFYSVGIGQISSEVPQNLSASRPQDRQFILSSKKLLLSDSGFYLCAWSENSNQPQHFGDGTRLSIL.